Shown below are 31 T cell receptor beta chains from a single sample sequenced in a study of T cells after posttransplantation cyclophosphamide (dated by TCRdb to the mid-2010s). The method was the immunoSEQ multiplex PCR assay. TCRdb mirrors the immuneACCESS table, restricted to in-frame sequences. Some clones are absent from its copies; in checked studies, under half trace to an unresolved V gene, and the reason for the others is unknown. The sample profile shows tens of thousands of clones; roughly 92% of them were found once. The top ten clonotypes cover around 3% of the sample. The sample taken for sequencing was PBMCs. Receptor source: a woman aged 45-65 years in good health and a related stem cell transplant donor.

The chain joins TRBV28 to TRBJ2-7, with 7 bases that match TRBD1. The CDR3 spans 14 residues. Germline-derived CDR1 and CDR2 are MDHEN and SYDVKM. Trimming took 7 bases from V and 3 from J; bases not matched to a gene: 9. CDR3 loop: CASTDTGEYYEQYF. The CDR3 DNA reads as TGTGCCAGCACCGATACAGGGGAGTACTACGAGCAGTACTTC. The full variable domain, completed using reference TRBV28 and TRBJ2-7, is DVKVTQSSRYLVKRTGEKVFLECVQDMDHENMFWYRQDPGLGLRLIYFSYDVKMKEKGDIPEGYSVSREKKERFSLILESASTNQTSMYLCASTDTGEYYEQYFGPGTRLTVT.

The chain has TRBV5-1 and TRBJ2-7, with TRBD2 matching 14 bases. The V gene end was trimmed by 4 bases and the J gene end by 3 bases; junction bases not matched to a gene: 12. Germline CDR1 SGHRS, CDR2 YFSETQ. There are 18 residues in the CDR3. This CDR3 is CASSHPGLAGEGGYEQYF. DNA of the CDR3: TGCGCCAGCAGCCACCCGGGACTAGCGGGAGAGGGAGGCTACGAGCAGTACTTC.

The chain recombines TRBV19 with TRBJ1-4; D not resolved. This CDR3 comprises 15 residues. Looked up from germline, CDR1 is LNHDA and CDR2 is SQIVND (reference sequence). V gave up 4 bases and J gave up 1 base, with 10 bases separating them. The CDR3 reads CASSTSRVTNEKLFF. The DNA of the CDR3 is TGTGCCAGTAGTACGTCCCGGGTAACTAATGAAAAACTGTTTTTT.

This sequence joins TRBV2 and TRBJ2-2; the D is unclear. Per germline, CDR1 SNHLY and CDR2 FYNNEI. CDR3 size: 13 residues. Trimming took off 6 bases at V and 4 bases at J, with 9 bases between the two ends. The CDR3 nucleotides are TGTGCCAGCAGGAGGCTAATCACCGGGGAGCTGTTTTTT. It specifies CASRRLITGELFF.

In nucleotides, the CDR3 is TGCGCCAGCAGCTTACAGGGGGCTCAGGAAAAACTGTTTTTT. Its protein product is CASSLQGAQEKLFF. The rearrangement uses TRBV5-1 and TRBJ1-4; 9 bases line up with TRBD1. Germline CDR1 and CDR2: SGHRS and YFSETQ. V dropped 2 bases and J dropped 8; count of bases not matched to a gene: 4. The CDR3 runs 14 residues. Supplemented by reference TRBV5-1 and TRBJ1-4, the full variable domain reads KAGVTQTPRYLIKTRGQQVTLSCSPISGHRSVSWYQQTPGQGLQFLFEYFSETQRNKGNFPGRFSGRQFSNSRSEMNVSTLELGDSALYLCASSLQGAQEKLFFGSGTQLSVL.

This chain uses TRBV19 with TRBJ1-1; 11 positions agree with TRBD1. Germline lookup yields CDR1 LNHDA and CDR2 SQIVND (reference sequence). The CDR3 spans 14 residues. V gave up 2 bases and J gave up 5 bases; unmatched junction bases: 1. CDR3 in amino acids: CASSIRDRGTEAFF. The DNA of the CDR3 is TGTGCCAGTAGTATACGGGACAGGGGGACTGAAGCTTTCTTT.

This chain links TRBV7-9 with TRBJ2-3, with TRBD1 identical over 8 bases. Trimming cost V 8 bases and J 3 bases; bases outside gene matches: 10. There are 15 residues in the CDR3. The germline V gene encodes CDR1 SEHNR and CDR2 FQNEAQ (reference sequence). The CDR3: CASSPANRGTDTQYF. In DNA, the CDR3 is TGTGCCAGCTCCCCCGCCAACAGGGGGACAGATACGCAGTATTTT.

This chain connects TRBV4-2 to TRBJ2-7, with 11 nucleotides matching TRBD2. CDR1 is LGHNA and CDR2 is YNFKEQ in the germline V gene. Losses at the gene ends were 1 base for V and 4 bases for J; bases not matched to a gene: 6. This CDR3 region has 16 residues. The CDR3 here is CASSQAPLAGGYEQYF. The CDR3, as DNA: TGTGCCAGCAGCCAAGCCCCGCTAGCGGGAGGTTACGAGCAGTACTTC.

The chain recombines TRBV6-5 with TRBJ1-1, with TRBD1 matching over 8 bases. The V and J ends lost 6 bases and 1 base, in that order; junction bases with no gene match: 4. The CDR3 extends over 14 amino acids. Germline values: CDR1 MNHEY, CDR2 SVGAGI. CDR3: CASREDRENTEAFF. The DNA for the CDR3 is TGTGCCAGCAGGGAGGACAGGGAGAACACTGAAGCTTTCTTT.

The chain uses TRBV7-8 and TRBJ1-2; TRBD1 aligns across 7 bases. The ends lost 5 bases at V and 2 bases at J; junction bases unmatched: 5. CDR1 and CDR2 (germline): SGHVS, FQNEAQ. This CDR3 is 14 amino acids long. The CDR3 coding sequence is TGTGCCAGCAGCCCCCCGGACAGGAACTATGGCTACACCTTC. Encoded protein: CASSPPDRNYGYTF.

This rearrangement joins TRBV21-1 to TRBJ1-4; no DNA check was done on the table's D call, TRBD1. TRBV21-1 constitutes a pseudogene. This CDR3 is 14 amino acids long. The DNA of the CDR3 is TGTGCCAGCAGCGAACAGGGAGTGGAGGAAAAACTGTTTTTT. It codes for CASSEQGVEEKLFF.

The gene calls are TRBV10-1 and TRBJ2-7, with 9 positions matching TRBD2. Germline CDR1 is WNHNN and CDR2 is SYGVQD (reference sequence). CDR3 size: 17 residues. Trimming cost V 1 base and J 2 bases; bases outside gene matches: 9. In DNA, the CDR3 is TGCGCCAGCAGTGAGTTCGCTAGCGGGGACCTTACCTACGAGCAGTACTTC. It translates to CASSEFASGDLTYEQYF.

This chain connects TRBV29-1 to TRBJ2-7, with a possible D match to TRBD1 (6 bases). CDR1 and CDR2 from the germline V gene are SQVTM and ANQGSEA. This CDR3 comprises 14 residues. The germline V and J ends were trimmed by 5 bases and 0 bases, with 14 bases remaining between them. This CDR3 reads CSVSPRGLSYEQYF. The DNA of the CDR3 is TGCAGCGTTTCCCCCAGGGGCCTCTCCTACGAGCAGTACTTC.

The CDR3 coding sequence is TGTGCCAGCAGCGGGGGTTGGGACAGGAACACCGGGGAGCTGTTTTTT. Translating gives CASSGGWDRNTGELFF. This rearrangement joins TRBV9 to TRBJ2-2; TRBD1 matches 7 bases. CDR3 length: 16 amino acids. Trimming cost V 3 bases and J 1 base; bases outside gene matches: 6. Germline assignment: CDR1 SGDLS and CDR2 YYNGEE.

The chain recombines TRBV11-2 with TRBJ2-5; no clear D gene. Near its end, the DNA agrees better with TRBJ2-7, so the J call may be wrong. CDR1 is SGHAT and CDR2 is FQNNGV in the germline V gene. CDR3 length: 11 residues. The CDR3 reads CASSLEYEQYF. CDR3 DNA: TGTGCCAGCAGCTTAGAGTACGAGCAGTACTTC.

With regard to this clone: Other DNA sequences of this sample code for an identical CDR3. V gene TRBV30 combines with J gene TRBJ1-6; no definite D call. The V gene lost 6 bases and the J gene lost 6 bases, with 24 bases spanning the gap. This CDR3 region has 17 residues. Germline CDR1 is GTSNPN and CDR2 is SVGIG (reference sequence). The DNA of the CDR3 is TGTGCCTGTCGACCAAGCGGACTCCGGACCGCTAATTCACCCCTCCACTTT. Its translation is CACRPSGLRTANSPLHF.

V and J are TRBV27 and TRBJ1-5; 10 bases line up with TRBD1. The germline CDR1 and CDR2 sequences are MNHEY and SMNVEV (reference sequence). The CDR3 contains 17 residues. The V and J ends lost 1 base and 1 base, in that order; junction bases with no gene match: 4. CDR3 sequence reads: CASSLFGTGESNQPQHF. Written as DNA, the CDR3 is TGTGCCAGCAGTTTATTTGGGACAGGGGAAAGCAATCAGCCCCAGCATTTT.

This chain joins TRBV27 and TRBJ1-2, with D unclear. Germline values: CDR1 MNHEY, CDR2 SMNVEV (reference sequence). The CDR3 sequence is 14 residues long. Trimming took off 6 bases at V and 8 bases at J, with 19 bases between the two ends. CDR3 in amino acids: CASSPSPRVKGYTF. Here the CDR3 DNA reads TGTGCCAGCAGCCCATCCCCCCGGGTTAAAGGCTACACCTTC.

The chain recombines TRBV7-9 with TRBJ2-7, with 10 bases aligning to TRBD1. Germline V gene data show CDR1 as SEHNR and CDR2 as FQNEAQ (reference sequence). This CDR3 comprises 16 residues. Trimming at V came to 1 base and at J to 8 bases, leaving 11 bases not matched to a gene. The CDR3 DNA sequence: TGTGCCAGCAGCTTAGGGGGGACAGGGGAAATTACGAAGCAGTACTTC. Protein sequence: CASSLGGTGEITKQYF.

This chain connects TRBV5-4 to TRBJ2-2; TRBD2 is a possible D gene (5 bases). Germline assignment: CDR1 SGHNT and CDR2 YYREEE (reference sequence). The CDR3 contains 16 residues. V was shortened by 4 bases and J by 0 bases, with 13 bases between the two germline ends. In nucleotides, the CDR3 is TGTGCCAGCAGCGAGGAAACGGGGACGAACACCGGGGAGCTGTTTTTT. It translates to CASSEETGTNTGELFF. Using reference TRBV5-4 and TRBJ2-2 for the parts outside the CDR3, the full variable domain is ETGVTQSPTHLIKTRGQQVTLRCSSQSGHNTVSWYQQALGQGPQFIFQYYREEENGRGNFPPRFSGLQFPNYSSELNVNALELDDSALYLCASSEETGTNTGELFFGEGSRLTVL.

The chain combines TRBV30 with TRBJ1-1, with unresolved D. The V gene's germline CDR1 is GTSNPN and CDR2 SVGIG (reference sequence). This CDR3 spans 14 amino acids. V lost 0 bases and J 1 base, leaving 9 bases between the germline ends. The CDR3 spells CAWSVSFGNTEAFF. In DNA form, the CDR3 reads TGTGCCTGGAGTGTTTCATTCGGGAACACTGAAGCTTTCTTT. Complete variable domain (other parts from reference TRBV30 and TRBJ1-1): SQTIHQWPATLVQPVGSPLSLECTVEGTSNPNLYWYRQAAGRGLQLLFYSVGIGQISSEVPQNLSASRPQDRQFILSSKKLLLSDSGFYLCAWSVSFGNTEAFFGQGTRLTVV.

V is TRBV12-5 and J is TRBJ1-1; 8 bases map to TRBD1. The CDR3 runs 13 residues. Per the germline V gene, CDR1 is LGHNT and CDR2 is FRNRAP. The CDR3 reads CAFQRQGTTEAFF. Here the CDR3 DNA reads TGTGCCTTTCAACGACAGGGGACCACTGAAGCTTTCTTT.

The count of this clone is one. V usage is TRBV6-5 and J usage is TRBJ1-2; 8 bases map to TRBD1. The ends lost 2 bases at V and 4 bases at J; junction bases unmatched: 9. CDR1 is MNHEY and CDR2 is SVGAGI in the germline V gene. The CDR3 consists of 16 residues. The CDR3 sequence: CASSYTGGQARYGYTF. For the CDR3, the DNA is TGTGCCAGCAGTTACACTGGGGGACAGGCCCGCTATGGCTACACCTTC.

This rearrangement joins TRBV29-1 to TRBJ1-3; no reliable D call. CDR1 is SQVTM and CDR2 is ANQGSEA in the germline V gene. The V end lost 4 bases, the J end lost 2 bases, and 9 bases lay between the germline ends. The CDR3 has 13 residues. Here the CDR3 DNA reads TGCAGCGTTGGACTGGGTACTGGAAACACCATATATTTT. Translating it yields CSVGLGTGNTIYF.

The genes are TRBV6-1 and TRBJ2-3, with 10 bases lining up with TRBD2. CDR1 is MNHNS, CDR2 SASEGT, per germline. V shed 0 bases and J 0 bases; nucleotides not matched to a gene: 3. CDR3 length: 17 residues. The CDR3: CASSEARTSGSTDTQYF. Here the CDR3 DNA reads TGTGCCAGCAGTGAAGCGAGGACTAGCGGTAGCACAGATACGCAGTATTTT.

V is TRBV18 and J is TRBJ2-5; no firm D call. The CDR3 runs to 13 residues. Trimming stripped 3 bases from V and 1 base from J, with 6 bases between. Germline assignment: CDR1 KGHSH and CDR2 LQKENI. CDR3 in DNA: TGTGCCAGCTCACCGAACAGCCAAGAGACCCAGTACTTC. As protein: CASSPNSQETQYF.

The V call is TRBV28, the J call TRBJ1-1; 8 bases map to TRBD1. CDR3 length: 14 amino acids. Germline CDR1 reads MDHEN; CDR2 reads SYDVKM. After removal of 7 bases from V and 3 bases from J, the junction contained 7 bases not matched to a gene. CDR3 in amino acids: CASNTDRADTEAFF. In DNA form, the CDR3 reads TGTGCCAGCAATACGGACAGGGCGGACACTGAAGCTTTCTTT. Full variable domain (missing parts from reference TRBV28 and TRBJ1-1): DVKVTQSSRYLVKRTGEKVFLECVQDMDHENMFWYRQDPGLGLRLIYFSYDVKMKEKGDIPEGYSVSREKKERFSLILESASTNQTSMYLCASNTDRADTEAFFGQGTRLTVV.

This clone was detected only a few times. This chain joins TRBV19 and TRBJ1-5; 7 bases are a match to TRBD1. Per the germline V gene, CDR1 is LNHDA and CDR2 is SQIVND (reference sequence). This CDR3 spans 15 amino acids. V gave up 7 bases and J gave up 0 bases; unmatched junction bases: 6. CDR3 bases: TGTGCCAGTAACATCGACAGGGATAGCAATCAGCCCCAGCATTTT. Translating it yields CASNIDRDSNQPQHF.

This chain links TRBV5-1 with TRBJ2-2; D possibly corresponds to TRBD1 (5 bases). Between the trimmed V and J ends, which lost 0 bases and 7 bases, there was a span of 13 bases. The germline V gene has CDR1 SGHRS and CDR2 YFSETQ. The CDR3 loop spans 15 amino acids. CDR3 bases: TGCGCCAGCAGCTTGGCCAGGGCGGTAGGCGGGGAGCTGTTTTTT. Its translation: CASSLARAVGGELFF.

V usage is TRBV5-1 and J usage is TRBJ1-2; D call uncertain. Trimming took 4 bases from V and 8 from J, leaving 12 bases between them. Per germline, CDR1 SGHRS and CDR2 YFSETQ. This CDR3 spans 12 amino acids. In DNA form, the CDR3 reads TGCGCCAGCAGCCGAGATATACGAGGCTACACCTTC. Residues: CASSRDIRGYTF.

V is TRBV5-1 and J is TRBJ2-2, with 7 bases matching TRBD1. Germline V CDR1 and CDR2: SGHRS, YFSETQ. The CDR3 is 16 residues long. V lost 0 bases, J lost 5 bases, and 7 bases stayed unmatched. CDR3 loop: CASSLEGGPGTGELFF. CDR3 bases: TGCGCCAGCAGCTTGGAAGGGGGCCCGGGGACCGGGGAGCTGTTTTTT.